This T cell receptor (beta chain) derives from a study of CXCR3-negative and CXCR3-positive naive CD8 T cells. Overall study: The TRB read total, about 135 million, broke down to about 1.5 +/- 0.3 million reads per library.

The TRB cDNA libraries were prepared by 5' RACE with UMI labels. TCRdb re-called the 5' RACE reads and gives one entry per CDR3 protein, without DNA. In all, the sample yields 43,000 or so distinct CDR3 sequences. In triplicate, each CD8+ T cell subset was sorted at under 350,000 cells per replicate. This CDR3 contains 14 residues. CDR1 and CDR2 (germline): SQVTM, ANQGSEA. The source is a human donor in good health. Some clones in this sample may be carry-over from other donors' samples. This sequence joins TRBV29-1 and TRBJ1-1. The sample comprised memory CD8+ T cells from blood. Here the CDR3 reads CSVEDNSQNTEAFF.